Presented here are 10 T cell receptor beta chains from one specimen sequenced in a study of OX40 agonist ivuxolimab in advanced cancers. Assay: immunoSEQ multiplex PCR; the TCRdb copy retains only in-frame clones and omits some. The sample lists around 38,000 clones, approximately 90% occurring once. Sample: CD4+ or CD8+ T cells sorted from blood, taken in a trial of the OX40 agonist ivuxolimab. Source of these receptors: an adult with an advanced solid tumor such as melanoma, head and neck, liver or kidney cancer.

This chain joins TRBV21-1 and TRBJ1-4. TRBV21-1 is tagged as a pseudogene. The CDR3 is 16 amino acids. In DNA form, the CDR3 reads TGTGCCAGCAGCAAAACAGAAAACAGCGGTAATGAAAAACTGTTTTTT. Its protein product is CASSKTENSGNEKLFF.

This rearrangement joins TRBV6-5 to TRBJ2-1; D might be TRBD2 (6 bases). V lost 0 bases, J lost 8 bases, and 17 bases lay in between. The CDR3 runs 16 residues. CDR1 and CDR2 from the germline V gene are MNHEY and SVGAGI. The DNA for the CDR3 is TGTGCCAGCAGTTACTCGAACTTCGGGGGATGGGATGAGCAGTTCTTC. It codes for CASSYSNFGGWDEQFF.

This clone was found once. The CDR3 is CASSWGPPYEQYV. In DNA form, the CDR3 reads TGTGCCAGCAGTTGGGGGCCCCCCTACGAGCAGTACGTC. The chain is built from TRBV6-7 and TRBJ2-7; D may be TRBD1 (6 bases). TRBV6-7 is an ORF for which the function is uncertain. Trimming took 4 bases from V and 2 from J, leaving 9 bases between them. The CDR3 is made up of 13 amino acids.

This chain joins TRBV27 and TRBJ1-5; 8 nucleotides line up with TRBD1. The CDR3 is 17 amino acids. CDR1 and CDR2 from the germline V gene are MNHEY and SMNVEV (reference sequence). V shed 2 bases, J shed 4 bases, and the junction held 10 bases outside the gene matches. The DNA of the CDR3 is TGTGCCAGCAGTTTAACATTATGGACAGGGTTAAATCAGCCCCAGCATTTT. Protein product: CASSLTLWTGLNQPQHF.

The CDR3 DNA reads as TGTGCCACCAGGAGGACAGGGGACACTGAAGCTTTCTTT. Its translation is CATRRTGDTEAFF. V gene TRBV15 combines with J gene TRBJ1-1; 9 bases align to TRBD1. This CDR3 spans 13 amino acids. With 6 bases clipped from V and 3 bases from J, the junction kept 2 bases outside the gene matches. In germline, CDR1 is LNHNV, CDR2 YYDKDF (reference sequence). Using reference TRBV15 and TRBJ1-1 for the parts outside the CDR3, the full variable domain is DAMVIQNPRYQVTQFGKPVTLSCSQTLNHNVMYWYQQKSSQAPKLLFHYYDKDFNNEADTPDNFQSRRPNTSFCFLDIRSPGLGDTAMYLCATRRTGDTEAFFGQGTRLTVV.

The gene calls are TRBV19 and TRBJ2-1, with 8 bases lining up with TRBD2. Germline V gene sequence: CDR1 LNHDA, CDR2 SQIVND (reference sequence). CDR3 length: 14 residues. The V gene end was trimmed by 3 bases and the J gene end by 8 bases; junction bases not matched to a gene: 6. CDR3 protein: CASSILAGLHEQFF. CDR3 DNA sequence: TGTGCCAGTAGTATCCTAGCGGGCTTGCATGAGCAGTTCTTC.

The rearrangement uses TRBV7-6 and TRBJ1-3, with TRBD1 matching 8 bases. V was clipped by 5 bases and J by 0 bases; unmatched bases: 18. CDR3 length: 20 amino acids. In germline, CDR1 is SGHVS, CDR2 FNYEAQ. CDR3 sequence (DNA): TGTGCCAGCAGCCTGGGGGGGGACAGGTATCAGGGCCCCTCTGGAAACACCATATATTTT. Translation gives CASSLGGDRYQGPSGNTIYF.

CDR3 nucleotide sequence: TGTGCCAGCAGCATATCGACAGAGAACTACGAGCAGTACGTC. This codes for CASSISTENYEQYV. The V gene is TRBV13, the J gene TRBJ2-7, with D perhaps matching TRBD1 (5 bases). There are 14 residues in the CDR3. In germline, CDR1 is PRHDT, CDR2 FYEKMQ (reference sequence). The V end lost 5 bases, the J end lost 3 bases, and 14 bases lay between the germline ends.

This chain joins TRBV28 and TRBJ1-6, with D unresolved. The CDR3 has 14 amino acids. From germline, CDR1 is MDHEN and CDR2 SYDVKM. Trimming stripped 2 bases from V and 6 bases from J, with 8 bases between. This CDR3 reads CASSLGPTNSPLHF. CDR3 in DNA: TGTGCCAGCAGTTTAGGTCCTACTAATTCACCCCTCCACTTT.

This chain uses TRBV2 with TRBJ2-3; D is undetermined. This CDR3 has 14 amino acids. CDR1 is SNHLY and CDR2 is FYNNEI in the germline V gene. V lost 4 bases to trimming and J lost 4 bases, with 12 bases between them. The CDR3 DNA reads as TGTGCCAGCAGTGGTGGCGACCGGCCAGATACGCAGTATTTT. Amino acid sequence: CASSGGDRPDTQYF.